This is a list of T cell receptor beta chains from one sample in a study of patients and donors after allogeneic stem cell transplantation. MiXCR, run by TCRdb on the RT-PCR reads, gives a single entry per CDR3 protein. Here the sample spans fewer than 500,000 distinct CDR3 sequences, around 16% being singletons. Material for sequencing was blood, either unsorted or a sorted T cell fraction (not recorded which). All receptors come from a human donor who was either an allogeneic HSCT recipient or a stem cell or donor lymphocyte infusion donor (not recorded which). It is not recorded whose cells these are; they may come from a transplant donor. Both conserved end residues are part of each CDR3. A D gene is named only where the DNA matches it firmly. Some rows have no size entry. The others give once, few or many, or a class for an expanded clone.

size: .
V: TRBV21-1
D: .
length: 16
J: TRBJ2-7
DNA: TGTGCCAGCAGCAAAGGGCGGACAGGGATCTCCTACGAGCAGTACTTC
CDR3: CASSKGRTGISYEQYF

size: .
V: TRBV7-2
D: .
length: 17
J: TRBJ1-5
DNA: TGTGCCAGCAGCTTAGCAGGACAGTCTCACAACAATCAGCCCCAGCATTTT
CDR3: CASSLAGQSHNNQPQHF

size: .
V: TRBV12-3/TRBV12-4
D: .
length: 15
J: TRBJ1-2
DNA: TGTGCCAGCAGTGCCTACCGGGATCTTAACTATGGCTACACCTTC
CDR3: CASSAYRDLNYGYTF

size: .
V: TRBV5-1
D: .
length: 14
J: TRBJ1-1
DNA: TGCGCCAGCAGCTTGGTTAACTCGGGCACTGAAGCTTTCTTT
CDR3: CASSLVNSGTEAFF

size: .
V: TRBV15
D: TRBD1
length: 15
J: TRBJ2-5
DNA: TGTGCCACCAGCGTGGGGGGACAGGGGACGGAGACCCAGTACTTC
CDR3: CATSVGGQGTETQYF

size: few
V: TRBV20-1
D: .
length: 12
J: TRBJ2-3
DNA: TGCAGTGCGCATCTAGCATCAGATACGCAGTATTTT
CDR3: CSAHLASDTQYF

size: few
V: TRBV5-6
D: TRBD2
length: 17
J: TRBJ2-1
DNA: TGTGCCAGCAGCCTCCACAAGACTAGCGGGATGATCAATGAGCAGTTCTTC
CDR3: CASSLHKTSGMINEQFF

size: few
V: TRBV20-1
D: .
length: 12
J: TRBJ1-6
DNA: TGCAGTGCTAGAGATGGGAGATCACCCCTCCACTTT
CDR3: CSARDGRSPLHF

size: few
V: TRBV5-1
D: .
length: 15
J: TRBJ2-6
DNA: TGCGCCAGCAGCATGGACGGCTCTGGGGCCAACGTCCTGACTTTC
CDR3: CASSMDGSGANVLTF

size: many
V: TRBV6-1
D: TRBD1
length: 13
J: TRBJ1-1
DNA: TGTGCCGGACGACAGGGGGCGCGAACTGAAGCTTTCTTT
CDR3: CAGRQGARTEAFF

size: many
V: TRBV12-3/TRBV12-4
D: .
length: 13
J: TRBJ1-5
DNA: TGTGCCAGCAGTTGGGGGGGCAATCAGCCCCAGCATTTT
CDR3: CASSWGGNQPQHF

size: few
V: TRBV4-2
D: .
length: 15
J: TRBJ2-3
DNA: TGTGCCAGCAGCCGGCGGGTAGCGGACACAGATACGCAGTATTTT
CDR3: CASSRRVADTDTQYF

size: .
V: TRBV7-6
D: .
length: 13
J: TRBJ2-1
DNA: TGTGCCAGCAGCTCAACAGAGTACAATGAGCAGTTCTTC
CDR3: CASSSTEYNEQFF

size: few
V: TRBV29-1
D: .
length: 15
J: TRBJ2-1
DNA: TGCAGCGTTGCCAGACAGACCAAACTCCACAATGAGCAGTTCTTC
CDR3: CSVARQTKLHNEQFF

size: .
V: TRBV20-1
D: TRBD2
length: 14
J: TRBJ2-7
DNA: TGCAGTGCTCGGACTAGCGGGGGGGCCTACGAGCAGTACTTC
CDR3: CSARTSGGAYEQYF

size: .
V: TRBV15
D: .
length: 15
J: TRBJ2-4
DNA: TGTGCCACCAGCAGAGAGACTACCTCCAAAAACATTCAGTACTTC
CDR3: CATSRETTSKNIQYF

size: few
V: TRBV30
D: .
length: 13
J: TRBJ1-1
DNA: TGTGCCTGGAACTCCGAGATGAACACTGAAGCTTTCTTT
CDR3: CAWNSEMNTEAFF

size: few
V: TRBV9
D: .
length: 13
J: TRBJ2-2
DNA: TGTGCCAGCAATCGGGAAGAGACCGGGGAGCTGTTTTTT
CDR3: CASNREETGELFF

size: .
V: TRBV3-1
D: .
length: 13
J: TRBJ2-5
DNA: TGTGCCAGCAGCCAAGTCGACCCAGAGACCCAGTACTTC
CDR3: CASSQVDPETQYF

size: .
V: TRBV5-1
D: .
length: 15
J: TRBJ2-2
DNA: TGCGCCAGCAGCTTGGCAGGGTATAACACCGGGGAGCTGTTTTTT
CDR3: CASSLAGYNTGELFF

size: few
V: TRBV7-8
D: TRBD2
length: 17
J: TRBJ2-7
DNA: TGTGCCAGCAGCTTAGGTCGCCTACTAGCGGGAGGACACGAGCAGTACTTC
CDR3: CASSLGRLLAGGHEQYF

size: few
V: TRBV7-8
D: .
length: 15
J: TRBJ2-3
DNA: TGTGCCAGCAGCCCAGCGGCAGGTAAAAGCGAGTCGCAGTATTTT
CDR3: CASSPAAGKSESQYF

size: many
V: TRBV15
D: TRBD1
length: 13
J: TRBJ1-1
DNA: TGTGCCACCAGCAGCTACGACAGGGTCGAAGCTTTCTTT
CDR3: CATSSYDRVEAFF

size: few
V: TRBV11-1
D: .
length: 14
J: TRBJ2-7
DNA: TGTGCCAGCAGCTTAGGTCGACTAGTCTACGAGCAGTACTTC
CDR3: CASSLGRLVYEQYF

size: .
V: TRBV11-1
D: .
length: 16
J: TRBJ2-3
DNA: TGTGCCAGCAGCTCATGGCCAGAATTACGTCTAGATACGCAGTATTTT
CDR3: CASSSWPELRLDTQYF

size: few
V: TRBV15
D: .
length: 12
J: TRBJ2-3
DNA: TGTGCCACCAGCAGAGTTGGGGATACGCAGTATTTT
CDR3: CATSRVGDTQYF

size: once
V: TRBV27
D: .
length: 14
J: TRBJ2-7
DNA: TGTGCCAGCCGAAAACAGGGGGGGTTTTACGAGCAGTACTTC
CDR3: CASRKQGGFYEQYF

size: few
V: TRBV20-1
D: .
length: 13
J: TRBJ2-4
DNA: TGCAGTGCTAGAACGGGAGCCAAAAACATTCAGTACTTC
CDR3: CSARTGAKNIQYF

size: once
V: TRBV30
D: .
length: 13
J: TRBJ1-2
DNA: TGTGCCTGGAGGGCCCAGGGGAGCTATGGCTACACCTTC
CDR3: CAWRAQGSYGYTF

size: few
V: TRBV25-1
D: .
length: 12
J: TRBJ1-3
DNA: TGTGCCAGCAGTGGGTTTAGAAACACCATATATTTT
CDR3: CASSGFRNTIYF

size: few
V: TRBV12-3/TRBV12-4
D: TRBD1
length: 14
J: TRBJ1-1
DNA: TGTGCCAGCACCAACACAGGGGGCGGGACTGAAGCTTTCTTT
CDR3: CASTNTGGGTEAFF

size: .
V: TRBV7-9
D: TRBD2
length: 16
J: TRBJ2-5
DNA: TGTGCCAGCAGCTTGGCTAGCGGGAGGGCCTCGGAGACCCAGTACTTC
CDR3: CASSLASGRASETQYF